This is a list of T cell receptor beta chains from one sample in a study of early T cells in non-severe SARS-CoV-2 infection. TCRdb recomputed calls from the 5' RACE reads with MiXCR, one row per CDR3 protein. The data hold about 70,000 distinct CDR3 sequences, with around 11% observed a single time. The sequenced sample was whole blood. The receptors originated from an adult who was a healthcare worker with PCR-confirmed SARS-CoV-2 infection or an uninfected control (not recorded which). Each CDR3 is given with its conserved first and last residue. A D gene is named only where the DNA matches it firmly. The size field is filled for only some rows; it gives once, few, many or a size class.

d_call,v_call,j_call,clone_size,cdr3_nt,cdr3_aa
NA,TRBV20-1,TRBJ2-1,many,TGCAGTGGAAACATTGCATATGAGCAGTTCTTC,CSGNIAYEQFF
NA,TRBV6-5,TRBJ2-5,many,TGTGCCAGCAGCCAAGACAGGGAGACCCAGTACTTC,CASSQDRETQYF
NA,TRBV29-1,TRBJ2-3,NA,TGCAGCGTTGATGACTCTTCCCGCACAGATACGCAGTATTTT,CSVDDSSRTDTQYF
NA,TRBV5-1,TRBJ2-3,many,TGCGCCAGCAGCTTGGAAGAACCGCTCGGAGATACGCAGTATTTT,CASSLEEPLGDTQYF
NA,TRBV11-2,TRBJ2-6,NA,TGTGCCAGCACCACCGGACCTGGGGCCAACGTCCTGACTTTC,CASTTGPGANVLTF
TRBD1,TRBV3-1,TRBJ1-1,many,TGTGCCAGCACCTTGGACAGGGGGGTTGGTGAAGCTTTCTTT,CASTLDRGVGEAFF
TRBD1,TRBV2,TRBJ2-7,many,TGTGCCAGCAGTCAGACAGGGGCCCAGGCCTACGAGCAGTACTTC,CASSQTGAQAYEQYF
NA,TRBV5-1,TRBJ2-3,few,TGCGCCAGCAGCCCCGGCACAGATACGCAGTATTTT,CASSPGTDTQYF
NA,TRBV7-9,TRBJ2-3,few,TGTGCCAGCAGCCAGGGGCCCACAGATACGCAGTATTTT,CASSQGPTDTQYF
NA,TRBV4-1,TRBJ2-5,few,TGCGCCAGCAGCCAAGCCAGCAAAGAGACCCAGTACTTC,CASSQASKETQYF
NA,TRBV7-3,TRBJ2-1,NA,TGTGCCAGCAGCTCCACGGGACTTCCCTCGGTTGAGCAGTTCTTC,CASSSTGLPSVEQFF
TRBD2,TRBV7-6,TRBJ2-1,few,TGTGCCAGCAGCCACCTCCCGACTAGCGGGGACTCCTCGAGCTCCTACAATGAGCAGTTCTTC,CASSHLPTSGDSSSSYNEQFF